Below, 7 T cell receptor beta chains from the same sample are listed, as sequenced in a study of cytomegalovirus exposure and HLA in healthy donors. The PCR was carried out with 60 Vbeta primers and 13 Jbeta primers. This table comes from immunoSEQ multiplex PCR, and its TCRdb copy is limited to in-frame clones, with some not included. Of about 130,000 clones listed, 75% to 85% were seen once; the top ten hold roughly 3%. What was sequenced was PBMCs. The receptors here all came from a male donor in good health and CMV-seronegative.

The rearrangement links TRBV4-2 to TRBJ2-5; D may be TRBD2 (5 bases). This CDR3 has 14 amino acids. CDR1 is LGHNA and CDR2 is YNFKEQ in the germline V gene. Deletions cut 0 bases from V and 11 bases from J, with 16 bases between. The CDR3, as DNA: TGTGCCAGCAGCCAAGATGTGGTCGGGGAATCACAGTACTTC. Protein sequence: CASSQDVVGESQYF.

The CDR3 coding sequence is TGTGCCAGCAGCGCTGACAGGGTTAGGGGCTACACCTTC. Protein: CASSADRVRGYTF. The chain employs TRBV9 and TRBJ1-2; 7 positions agree with TRBD1. The trim removed 3 bases at V and 8 bases at J, leaving 7 bases unmatched. This CDR3 contains 13 residues. Germline CDR1 SGDLS, CDR2 YYNGEE. Together with reference TRBV9 and TRBJ1-2, the CDR3 gives the full variable domain: DSGVTQTPKHLITATGQRVTLRCSPRSGDLSVYWYQQSLDQGLQFLIQYYNGEERAKGNILERFSAQQFPDLHSELNLSSLELGDSALYFCASSADRVRGYTFGSGTRLTVV.

V and J are TRBV2 and TRBJ1-5; a weak D match, TRBD1 (5 bases). The V and J ends lost 5 bases and 0 bases respectively, with 8 bases between them. In germline, CDR1 is SNHLY, CDR2 FYNNEI. This CDR3 spans 14 amino acids. CDR3 sequence (DNA): TGTGCCAGCAGTCGACAGACTAGCAATCAGCCCCAGCATTTT. Its protein is CASSRQTSNQPQHF. Full variable domain (outside the CDR3, taken from reference TRBV2 and TRBJ1-5): EPEVTQTPSHQVTQMGQEVILRCVPISNHLYFYWYRQILGQKVEFLVSFYNNEISEKSEIFDDQFSVERPDGSNFTLKIRSTKLEDSAMYFCASSRQTSNQPQHFGDGTRLSIL.

The gene calls are TRBV7-2 and TRBJ1-1, with D hard to call. Germline assignment: CDR1 SGHTA and CDR2 FQGNSA. The CDR3 spans 14 residues. V was clipped by 4 bases and J by 2 bases, with 11 bases between them. This CDR3 reads CASSSHGRNTEAFF. CDR3 sequence (DNA): TGTGCCAGCAGCTCCCATGGGAGAAACACTGAAGCTTTCTTT. Full variable domain (outside the CDR3, taken from reference TRBV7-2 and TRBJ1-1): GAGVSQSPSNKVTEKGKDVELRCDPISGHTALYWYRQSLGQGLEFLIYFQGNSAPDKSGLPSDRFSAERTGGSVSTLTIQRTQQEDSAVYLCASSSHGRNTEAFFGQGTRLTVV.

This clone was seen a single time. The V gene is TRBV2, the J gene TRBJ2-3, with 11 bases lining up with TRBD2. This CDR3 has 14 residues. V was pared by 9 bases and J by 7 bases, with 9 bases of the junction left unmatched. CDR1 and CDR2 from the germline V gene are SNHLY and FYNNEI. The DNA for the CDR3 is TGTGCCAGTACACTAGCGGGAGAGGCGAATACGCAGTATTTT. Translating it yields CASTLAGEANTQYF.

The V call is TRBV4-2, the J call TRBJ1-1; no reliable D call. The germline gives CDR1 LGHNA, CDR2 YNFKEQ. Trimming removed 0 bases from V and 7 bases from J, with 12 bases in between. The CDR3 is 14 residues long. CDR3 nucleotide sequence: TGTGCCAGCAGCCAAGATTTGTCGTCAGTTGAAGCTTTCTTT. Translating it yields CASSQDLSSVEAFF.

V gene TRBV5-1 combines with J gene TRBJ2-5; 11 positions agree with TRBD2. J lost 1 base, V lost 0 bases, and 5 bases had no gene match. This CDR3 has 17 amino acids. Looked up from germline, CDR1 is SGHRS and CDR2 is YFSETQ. CDR3 nucleotides: TGCGCCAGCAGCTTGGGACTAGCGGGATTGGGCCAAGAGACCCAGTACTTC. Residues: CASSLGLAGLGQETQYF.